The present TCR beta chain was sequenced within a study of blood T cell repertoires in COVID-19. As for the study in general: Sites in the United States, Italy and Spain provided acute and convalescent COVID-19 samples. Nucleic acid was either cDNA or gDNA, and it came from T cells, B-cell-depleted T cells, or PBMCs.

Per germline, CDR1 SEHNR and CDR2 FQNEAQ (reference sequence). The CDR3 is 13 residues long. Losses at the gene ends were 2 bases for V and 10 bases for J; bases not matched to a gene: 2. As originally analysed: Amplifying reference gene primers gave estimates of nucleated cell counts. Measured with immunoSEQ multiplex PCR; TCRdb has only the in-frame clones, and not every one. D and trimming were read from the DNA, whereas the V and J calls and clone size are those reported in that table. The data hold under 150,000 clones, with 84% observed a single time. This clone has a single count. The sequence derives from a woman aged 80 or over in a cohort sampled during active or convalescent COVID-19. The source material was peripheral blood. The chain links TRBV7-9 to TRBJ1-1; 12 bases are a match to TRBD1. The chain's CDR3 is CASSLRDRGPAFF. The CDR3 nucleotides read TGTGCCAGCAGCTTACGGGACAGGGGGCCAGCTTTCTTT.